The TCR beta chain under discussion was sequenced for a study of T-cell reconstitution after alpha-beta-depleted transplantation in children. Study observations and caveats: Reports say that about two months after transplant, the alpha-beta T cells came out of several hundred graft clones that had expanded. A year post-transplant, T-cell counts and diversity derived mostly from newly produced T cells.

Germline V lookup: CDR1 DFQATT, CDR2 SNEGSKA (reference sequence). The CDR3 extends over 12 amino acids. V gave up 3 bases and J gave up 7 bases, with 12 bases separating them. This clonotype showed up just a few times. What it binds is unknown. Preparing the TCRbeta library involved the use of unique molecular identifiers. TCRdb reanalysed the PCR reads using MiXCR and keeps one entry per CDR3 protein. The sample has 110,000 or so distinct CDR3 sequences, around 6.4% seen once. Sequenced material: PBMCs, mostly from graft donor cells, taken 360 days after TCRalphabeta/CD19-depleted stem cell transplant. The receptor was derived from a male patient between 2 and 10 years old who had a stem cell transplant for acute lymphoblastic leukemia, so the T cells may come from the graft donor. The V call is TRBV20-1, the J call TRBJ1-2; D gene uncertain. CDR3 residues: CSASAGYRGYTF. DNA of the CDR3: TGCAGTGCTAGTGCGGGCTACCGTGGCTACACCTTC.